Listed here are 24 T cell receptor beta chains from one sample, sequenced in a study of shared clonotypes between healthy human individuals. Selected positively for CCR7 and CD45RO-negative, naive CD8 cells excluded terminally differentiated effector memory CD45RA+ cells. Libraries were prepared by immunoSEQ multiplex PCR; TCRdb keeps only in-frame clonotypes and omits some of them. The data contain about 2 million clones, about 95% of them singletons. What was sequenced was naive CD8+ T cells sorted from blood. The receptors were gathered from a man between 18 and 35 years old in good health.

The chain recombines TRBV4-1 with TRBJ2-2; 9 bases are shared with TRBD1. The V gene's germline CDR1 is MGHRA and CDR2 YSYEKL. Losses at the gene ends were 4 bases for V and 0 bases for J; bases not matched to a gene: 15. This CDR3 spans 20 amino acids. CDR3: CASSPTIGQGSGPNTGELFF. The CDR3 region has the DNA TGCGCCAGCAGCCCGACGATCGGACAGGGGTCCGGACCGAACACCGGGGAGCTGTTTTTT.

About this clone: This sample also contains other DNA sequences that code for the same CDR3. The rearrangement joins TRBV7-2 to TRBJ2-7; D is perhaps TRBD1 (6 bases). The CDR3 runs 14 residues. V lost 1 base and J 4 bases, leaving 11 bases between the germline ends. Germline CDR1 SGHTA, CDR2 FQGNSA. The CDR3 sequence: CASSLGGRGYEQYF. CDR3 in DNA: TGTGCCAGCAGCTTAGGGGGCAGGGGATACGAGCAGTACTTC.

V gene TRBV4-1 combines with J gene TRBJ2-1, with D possibly matching TRBD2 (6 bases). The CDR3 spans 14 residues. The V end lost 4 bases, the J end lost 7 bases, and 14 bases lay between the germline ends. Germline V gene data show CDR1 as MGHRA and CDR2 as YSYEKL. The CDR3 DNA reads as TGCGCCAGCAGCCCCAGCGGCGGGACGAATGAGCAGTTCTTC. This encodes CASSPSGGTNEQFF.

This clone came up a few times. The chain employs TRBV30 and TRBJ1-1, with D unresolved. Germline CDR1 is GTSNPN and CDR2 is SVGIG (reference sequence). This CDR3 contains 15 residues. Trimming shortened V by 1 base and J by 0 bases, and 12 bases separated the two germline ends. CDR3 region: CAWSGMETMNTEAFF. As DNA, the CDR3 is TGTGCCTGGAGTGGAATGGAGACCATGAACACTGAAGCTTTCTTT.

The count of this clone is one. In DNA, the CDR3 is TGTGCCAGCAGTCCCAGCCCCGGACAGGGGTTTAAAGAGACCCAGTACTTC. It codes for CASSPSPGQGFKETQYF. This sequence joins TRBV28 and TRBJ2-5, with TRBD1 identical over 9 bases. Germline V gene sequence: CDR1 MDHEN, CDR2 SYDVKM. J was trimmed by 3 bases and V by 5 bases; bases with no gene match: 13. The CDR3 contains 17 residues.

This rearrangement joins TRBV6-5 to TRBJ2-7; 8 nucleotides agree with TRBD2. Trimming removed 4 bases from V and 5 bases from J; junction bases left unmatched: 10. Germline CDR1 MNHEY, CDR2 SVGAGI. The CDR3 is made up of 15 amino acids. CDR3 loop: CASSSFREGRDEQYF. CDR3 coding DNA: TGTGCCAGCAGTTCCTTTCGGGAGGGCCGGGACGAGCAGTACTTC.

The chain uses TRBV27 and TRBJ2-7; maybe TRBD1 (6 bases). CDR1 is MNHEY and CDR2 is SMNVEV in the germline V gene (reference sequence). This CDR3 region has 13 residues. V lost 4 bases to trimming and J lost 2 bases, with 9 bases between them. The CDR3 DNA reads TGTGCCAGCAGTTCATACAGGGCCTACGAGCAGTACTTC. Its translation is CASSSYRAYEQYF.

V and J are TRBV7-9 and TRBJ1-1; D unresolved. The germline CDR1 and CDR2 sequences are SEHNR and FQNEAQ (reference sequence). This CDR3 contains 14 residues. Trimming took off 5 bases at V and 4 bases at J, with 14 bases between the two ends. CDR3 in DNA: TGTGCCAGCAGCCCTACCGGCCTAATCACTGAAGCTTTCTTT. It codes for CASSPTGLITEAFF.

This rearrangement joins TRBV2 to TRBJ2-7, with a possible D match to TRBD1 (6 bases). The CDR3 sequence is 14 residues long. Trimming took off 6 bases at V and 5 bases at J, with 17 bases between the two ends. Germline lookup yields CDR1 SNHLY and CDR2 FYNNEI. CDR3 DNA: TGTGCCAGCAGCCCTGTGGGGGCATATCACGAGCAGTACTTC. Protein product: CASSPVGAYHEQYF.

The V and J genes are TRBV14 and TRBJ1-3; perhaps TRBD1 as D (6 bases). Germline lookup yields CDR1 SGHDN and CDR2 FVKESK. Trimming shortened V by 0 bases and J by 0 bases, and 6 bases separated the two germline ends. CDR3 length: 15 residues. CDR3 loop: CASSQDRGSGNTIYF. In DNA form, the CDR3 reads TGTGCCAGCAGCCAAGACAGGGGCTCTGGAAACACCATATATTTT. Together with reference TRBV14 and TRBJ1-3, the CDR3 gives the full variable domain: EAGVTQFPSHSVIEKGQTVTLRCDPISGHDNLYWYRRVMGKEIKFLLHFVKESKQDESGMPNNRFLAERTGGTYSTLKVQPAELEDSGVYFCASSQDRGSGNTIYFGEGSWLTVV.

This chain's CDR3 is CSVEDVARGTEAFF. The CDR3 nucleotides read TGCAGCGTTGAAGATGTAGCCAGAGGCACTGAAGCTTTCTTT. The J gene is TRBJ1-1, the V gene TRBV29-1; no definite D call. Per the germline V gene, CDR1 is SQVTM and CDR2 is ANQGSEA. Trimming took 0 bases from V and 4 from J, leaving 12 bases between them. This CDR3 is 14 amino acids long.

The J gene is TRBJ2-2, the V gene TRBV9; maybe TRBD2 (6 bases). The CDR3 has 16 amino acids. Deletions cut 3 bases from V and 4 bases from J, with 16 bases between. The germline gives CDR1 SGDLS, CDR2 YYNGEE. DNA of the CDR3: TGTGCCAGCAGCGCAACCGGCAGCGGGCTCACCGGGGAGCTGTTTTTT. Amino acid sequence: CASSATGSGLTGELFF.

The chain has TRBV11-2 and TRBJ2-2; D is possibly TRBD2 (6 bases). The V and J ends lost 2 bases and 4 bases respectively, with 17 bases between them. The length of the CDR3 is 17 residues. CDR1 is SGHAT, CDR2 FQNNGV, per germline. The CDR3 nucleotides are TGTGCCAGCAGCTTACCGGGACTTCCCCCTTCCACCGGGGAGCTGTTTTTT. Encoded protein: CASSLPGLPPSTGELFF.

The V gene is TRBV29-1, the J gene TRBJ1-2, with D uncertain. The CDR3 is made up of 14 amino acids. CDR1 is SQVTM and CDR2 is ANQGSEA in the germline V gene. V lost 4 bases and J 0 bases, leaving 12 bases between the germline ends. The CDR3 is CSVVRPESNYGYTF. The CDR3 DNA reads TGCAGCGTTGTTCGTCCGGAATCTAACTATGGCTACACCTTC.

This chain links TRBV28 with TRBJ2-7, with D tentatively TRBD1 or TRBD2 (5 bases each). The CDR3 covers 12 residues. V was trimmed by 3 bases and J by 6 bases, leaving 9 bases between them. Per germline, CDR1 MDHEN and CDR2 SYDVKM. CDR3 in amino acids: CASSFGGTEQYF. The DNA of the CDR3 is TGTGCCAGCAGTTTTGGGGGTACCGAGCAGTACTTC.

The chain recombines TRBV2 with TRBJ2-1; 8 nucleotides agree with TRBD2. The V and J ends lost 6 bases and 6 bases, in that order; junction bases with no gene match: 13. Germline V gene sequence: CDR1 SNHLY, CDR2 FYNNEI. This CDR3 spans 16 amino acids. In DNA, the CDR3 is TGTGCCAGCAGGTCGGAGTGGGGACTAGTAGGCAATGAGCAGTTCTTC. This codes for CASRSEWGLVGNEQFF.

This chain joins TRBV6-5 and TRBJ2-7, with D maybe TRBD2 (6 bases). Per the germline V gene, CDR1 is MNHEY and CDR2 is SVGAGI. CDR3 length: 15 amino acids. Trimming removed 4 bases from V and 5 bases from J, with 18 bases in between. CDR3 in amino acids: CASSSGLALVHEQYF. CDR3 in DNA: TGTGCCAGCAGTTCGGGGCTAGCGTTAGTACACGAGCAGTACTTC.

V and J are TRBV5-5 and TRBJ2-7; D is uncertain. Trimming left V 2 bases short and J 3 bases short, with 12 bases between. CDR3 length: 14 residues. Germline CDR1 SGHKS, CDR2 YYEKEE (reference sequence). The CDR3 bases are TGTGCCAGCAGCTTCCGGGTACTCGACTACGAGCAGTACTTC. It yields the protein CASSFRVLDYEQYF.

The chain couples TRBV6-5 to TRBJ1-3; D call uncertain. The CDR3 consists of 13 residues. Germline V gene sequence: CDR1 MNHEY, CDR2 SVGAGI. V was pared by 8 bases and J by 9 bases, with 17 bases between. The CDR3 spells CASSPVSRSTIYF. The CDR3 DNA follows: TGTGCCAGCTCACCGGTGTCGAGGAGCACCATATATTTT.

Concerning this clone itself: Other nucleotide sequences from this sample produce the same CDR3. The rearrangement uses TRBV4-1 and TRBJ1-1, with D maybe TRBD1 (5 bases). Germline values: CDR1 MGHRA, CDR2 YSYEKL. V lost 1 base to trimming and J lost 0 bases, with 6 bases between them. This CDR3 region has 14 residues. The CDR3 DNA follows: TGCGCCAGCAGCCAAGGACAGCTGAACACTGAAGCTTTCTTT. Its translation: CASSQGQLNTEAFF.

V usage is TRBV4-1 and J usage is TRBJ1-2; weak D call: TRBD1 (5 bases). V lost 8 bases to trimming and J lost 5 bases, with 18 bases between them. The CDR3 is made up of 14 amino acids. Germline CDR1 MGHRA, CDR2 YSYEKL. CDR3: CASATRQRDYGYTF. The CDR3 DNA follows: TGCGCCAGCGCCACCCGACAGCGAGATTATGGCTACACCTTC.

This sequence joins TRBV4-3 and TRBJ1-1; D might be TRBD1 (6 bases). The CDR3 consists of 16 residues. Trimming stripped 0 bases from V and 1 base from J, with 12 bases between. Germline V gene sequence: CDR1 LGHNA, CDR2 YSLEER. CDR3 sequence: CASSQDFGRGNTEAFF. DNA for the CDR3: TGCGCCAGCAGCCAAGATTTCGGCAGGGGGAACACTGAAGCTTTCTTT.

The chain couples TRBV19 to TRBJ2-7; D possibly corresponds to TRBD2 (5 bases). CDR1 is LNHDA, CDR2 SQIVND, per germline (reference sequence). V lost 6 bases and J 6 bases, leaving 9 bases between the germline ends. The CDR3 spans 11 residues. The CDR3 DNA sequence: TGTGCCAGTAGCGAGGGTTCCGAGCAGTACTTC. Amino acid sequence: CASSEGSEQYF.

V usage is TRBV6-6 and J usage is TRBJ2-2; D not resolved. Trimming left V 10 bases short and J 1 base short, with 13 bases between. Germline values: CDR1 MNHNY, CDR2 SVGAGI (reference sequence). The CDR3 has 14 amino acids. The DNA for the CDR3 is TGTGCCACAAGGGCGCTGGGGAACACCGGGGAGCTGTTTTTT. This encodes CATRALGNTGELFF.